The clone carrying this T cell receptor beta chain was detected only once. The data belong to a study of shared clonotypes between healthy human individuals. Study background: The donor group consisted of a couple of women and three men, aged 18 to 49.

The germline V gene has CDR1 LGHNA and CDR2 YNFKEQ. Germline trimming cut 2 bases from V and 6 bases from J; bases unmatched to any gene: 10. This CDR3 has 19 residues. Only CD45RO-negative cells positively selected for CCR7 counted as naive CD8 cells, so terminally differentiated effector memory CD45RA+ cells were excluded. TCRdb keeps only in-frame clones here, not all; method: immunoSEQ multiplex PCR. The sample contains millions of clones, approximately 94% of which appear only once. Sequenced input: naive CD8+ T cells from PBMCs. The sequence was obtained from a man aged 18 to 30 in good health. Some clones in this sample may be carry-over from other donors' samples. The chain carries TRBV4-2 and TRBJ2-1; TRBD2 agrees at 16 bases. Here the CDR3 reads CASSQPGTSGRAGFNEQFF. The CDR3 bases are TGTGCCAGCAGCCAACCCGGGACTAGCGGGAGGGCCGGTTTCAATGAGCAGTTCTTC.